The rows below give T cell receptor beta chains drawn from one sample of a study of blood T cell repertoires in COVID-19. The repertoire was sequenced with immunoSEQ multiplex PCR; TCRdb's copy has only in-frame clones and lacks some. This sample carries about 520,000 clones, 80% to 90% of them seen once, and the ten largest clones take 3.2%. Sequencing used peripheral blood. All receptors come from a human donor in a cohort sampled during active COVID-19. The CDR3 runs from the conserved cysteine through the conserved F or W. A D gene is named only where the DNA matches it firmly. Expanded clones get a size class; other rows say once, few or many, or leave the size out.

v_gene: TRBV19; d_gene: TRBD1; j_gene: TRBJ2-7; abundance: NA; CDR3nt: TGTGCCAGTAGCCGGGACAGGCGGGAGCAGTACTTC; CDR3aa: CASSRDRREQYF
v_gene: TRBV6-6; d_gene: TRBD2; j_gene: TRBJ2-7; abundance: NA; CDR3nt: TGTGCCAGCAGTCGACTAGCGGGAGGGCCTAGGAGCGAGCAGTACTTC; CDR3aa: CASSRLAGGPRSEQYF
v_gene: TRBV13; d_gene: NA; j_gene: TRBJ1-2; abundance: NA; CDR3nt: TGTGCCAGCAGCTTCCCACTAAGGGGCTACACCTTC; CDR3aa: CASSFPLRGYTF
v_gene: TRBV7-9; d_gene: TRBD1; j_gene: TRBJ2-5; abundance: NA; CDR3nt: TGTGCCAGCAGCGCCGGGACAGGGCAAGAGACCCAGTACTTC; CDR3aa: CASSAGTGQETQYF
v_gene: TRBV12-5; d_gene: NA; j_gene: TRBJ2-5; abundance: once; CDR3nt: TGTGCTAGTGGTTTGACAGAAGAGACCCAGTACTTC; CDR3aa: CASGLTEETQYF
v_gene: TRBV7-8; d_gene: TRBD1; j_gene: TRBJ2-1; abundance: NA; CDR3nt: TGTGCCAGCAGCTCCGGTACGGGACAGTACTACAATGAGCAGTTCTTC; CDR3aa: CASSSGTGQYYNEQFF
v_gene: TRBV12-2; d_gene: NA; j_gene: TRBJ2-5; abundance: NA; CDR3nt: TGTGCAAGTCGCTTAGTAGGGACTAGCAAAGTTAGGGGTTTGTACCAAGAGACCCAGTACTTC; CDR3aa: CASRLVGTSKVRGLYQETQYF
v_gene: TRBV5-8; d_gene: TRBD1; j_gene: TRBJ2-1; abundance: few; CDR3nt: TGTGCCAGCACGTCGAACCGCGGGACAGGGAATGAGCAGTTCTTC; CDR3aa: CASTSNRGTGNEQFF
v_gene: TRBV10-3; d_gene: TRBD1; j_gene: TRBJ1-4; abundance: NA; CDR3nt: TGTGCCATCAGTGAGTCGACAGGGAATAATGAAAAACTGTTTTTT; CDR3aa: CAISESTGNNEKLFF
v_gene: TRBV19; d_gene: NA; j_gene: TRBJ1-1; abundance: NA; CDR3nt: TGTGCCAGTAGTATATCGGCAAACCAGGGAACTGAAGCTTTCTTT; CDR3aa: CASSISANQGTEAFF
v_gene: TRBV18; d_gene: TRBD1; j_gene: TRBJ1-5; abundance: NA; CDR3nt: TGTGCCAGCTCACTTTCCGGGACAGGGATGAATCAGCCCCAGCATTTT; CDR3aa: CASSLSGTGMNQPQHF
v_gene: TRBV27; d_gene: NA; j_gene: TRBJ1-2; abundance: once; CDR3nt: TGTGCCAGCAGTTCAGGACACCATGGCTACACCTTC; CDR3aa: CASSSGHHGYTF
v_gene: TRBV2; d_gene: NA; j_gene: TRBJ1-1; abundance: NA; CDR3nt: TGTGCCAGCAGCCCCAGGAGGGGAGGCGCTGAAGCTTTCTTT; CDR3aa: CASSPRRGGAEAFF
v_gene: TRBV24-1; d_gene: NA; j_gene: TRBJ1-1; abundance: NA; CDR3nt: TGTGCCACCAGTGGGAGGGTGAACACTGAAGCTTTCTTT; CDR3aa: CATSGRVNTEAFF
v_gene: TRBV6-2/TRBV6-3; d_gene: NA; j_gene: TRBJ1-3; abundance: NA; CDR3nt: TGTGCCAGCAGTCCGACAAGAACTGGAAACACCATATATTTT; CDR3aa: CASSPTRTGNTIYF
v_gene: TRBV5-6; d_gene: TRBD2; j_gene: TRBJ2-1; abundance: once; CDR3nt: TGTGCCAGCAGCCCGCCTAGCGGGAGCATATATGAGCAGTTCTTC; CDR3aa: CASSPPSGSIYEQFF
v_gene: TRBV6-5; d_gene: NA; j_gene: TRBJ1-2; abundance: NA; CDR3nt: TGTGCCAGCAGAAGGGAAGGGGGATACGGCTACACCTTC; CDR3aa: CASRREGGYGYTF
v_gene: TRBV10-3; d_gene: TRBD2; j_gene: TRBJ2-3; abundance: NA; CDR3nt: TGTGCCATCAGTGAGCCTACACTAGCGGGAGGGCCGATTACGCAGTATTTT; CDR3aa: CAISEPTLAGGPITQYF
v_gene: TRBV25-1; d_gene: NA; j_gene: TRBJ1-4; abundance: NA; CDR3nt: TGTGCCAGCAGTGGAACAGGGAAGAAACTGTTTTTT; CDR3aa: CASSGTGKKLFF
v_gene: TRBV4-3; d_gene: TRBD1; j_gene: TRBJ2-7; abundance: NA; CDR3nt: TGCGCCAGCAGCCAACGGACAGGCCTATCCTACGAGCAGTACTTC; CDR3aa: CASSQRTGLSYEQYF
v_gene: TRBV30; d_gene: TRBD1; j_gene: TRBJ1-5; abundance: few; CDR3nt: TGTGCCTGGTCCGGGACAGGGGGCAATCAGCCCCAGCATTTT; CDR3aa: CAWSGTGGNQPQHF
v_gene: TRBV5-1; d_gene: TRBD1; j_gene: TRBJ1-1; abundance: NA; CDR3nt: TGCGCCAGCAGCCTGCGACAGGGGAACACTGAAGCTTTCTTT; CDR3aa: CASSLRQGNTEAFF
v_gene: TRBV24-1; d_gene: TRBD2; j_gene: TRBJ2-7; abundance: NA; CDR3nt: TGTGCCACCAGTGATTTGGGACTAGCGGGGTCCCAGCTCCCCTACGAGCAGTACTTC; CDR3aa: CATSDLGLAGSQLPYEQYF
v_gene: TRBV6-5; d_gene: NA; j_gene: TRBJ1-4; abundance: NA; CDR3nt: TGTGCCAGCAGTTACGCGGGGGATGATGAAAAACTGTTTTTT; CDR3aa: CASSYAGDDEKLFF
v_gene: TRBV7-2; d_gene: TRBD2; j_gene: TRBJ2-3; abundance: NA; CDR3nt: TGTGCCAGCAGCTTGCGGCTAGCGGACACAGATACGCAGTATTTT; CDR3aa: CASSLRLADTDTQYF
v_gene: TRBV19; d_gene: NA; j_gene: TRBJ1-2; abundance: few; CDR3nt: TGTGCCAGTAGTATTAGGGAGGTGGGGCATGGCTACACCTTC; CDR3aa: CASSIREVGHGYTF
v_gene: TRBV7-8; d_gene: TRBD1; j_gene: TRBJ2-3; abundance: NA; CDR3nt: TGTGCCAGCAGCTTAGGGACAGGGGAGACCTACACAGATACGCAGTATTTT; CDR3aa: CASSLGTGETYTDTQYF
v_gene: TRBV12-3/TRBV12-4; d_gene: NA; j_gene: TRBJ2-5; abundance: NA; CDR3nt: TGTGCCAGCAGCCGGTTACAAGAGACCCAGTACTTC; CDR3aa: CASSRLQETQYF
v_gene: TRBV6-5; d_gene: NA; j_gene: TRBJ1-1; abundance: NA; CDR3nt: TGTGCCAGCAGTCCACAGAACACTGAAGCTTTCTTT; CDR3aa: CASSPQNTEAFF
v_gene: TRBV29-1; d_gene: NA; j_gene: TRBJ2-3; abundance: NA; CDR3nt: TGCAGCGTTGAAGAGCGGGCGTTGGCAGATACGCAGTATTTT; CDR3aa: CSVEERALADTQYF
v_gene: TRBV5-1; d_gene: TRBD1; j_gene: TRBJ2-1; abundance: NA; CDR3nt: TGCGCCAGCAGCTTCCTTGGGACAGGGAAGTTCTTC; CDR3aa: CASSFLGTGKFF
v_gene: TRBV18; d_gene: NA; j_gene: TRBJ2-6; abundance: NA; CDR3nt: TGTGCCAGCTCACCTATCGGGGGAGCGAATGGGGCCAACGTCCTGACTTTC; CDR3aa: CASSPIGGANGANVLTF
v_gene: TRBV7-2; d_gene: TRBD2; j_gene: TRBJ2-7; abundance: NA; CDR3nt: TGTGCCAGCCTCCTAGCGGTCCACTCCTACGAGCAGTACTTC; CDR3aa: CASLLAVHSYEQYF
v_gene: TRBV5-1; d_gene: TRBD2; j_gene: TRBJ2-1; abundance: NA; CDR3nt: TGCGCCAGCAGCTTACCCCCCGGACTAGCGGGAGGCACGAATGAGCAGTTCTTC; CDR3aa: CASSLPPGLAGGTNEQFF